This T cell receptor beta chain was retrieved from a study of blood T cell repertoires in COVID-19. In the original analysis: Using reference gene primer amplification, nucleated cell counts were estimated. Here immunoSEQ multiplex PCR was the method, and the copy in TCRdb shows in-frame clones only, minus some. The V and J calls and the clone size are those of that table, but D and trimming were determined from the DNA. The table lists around 200,000 clones, 70% to 90% of them singletons. Participant age was about 18 to 89 years, and participants resided in about 25 US areas. Among Cohort 3 donors, those recovered had two negative PCRs, clearance, or symptom resolution. The TCR sequence derives from a man aged 35 to 55 who had recovered from COVID-19. The specimen sequenced was PBMCs or T cells enriched from blood (not recorded which).

CDR3 region: CASSREGTRNTEAFF. The CDR3 region has the DNA TGTGCCAGCTCCCGTGAGGGGACAAGGAACACTGAAGCTTTCTTT. The chain recombines TRBV7-9 with TRBJ1-1; D might be TRBD1 (6 bases). The CDR3 length is 15 residues. CDR1 is SEHNR and CDR2 is FQNEAQ in the germline V gene (reference sequence). Between the trimmed V and J ends, which lost 8 bases and 1 base, there was a span of 17 bases.